Shown below are 21 T cell receptor beta chains from a single sample sequenced in a study of CD8 T cells in Susac syndrome. Reverse transcription of roughly 0.5 to 1 ug RNA used random hexamers. Using its own MiXCR run on the immunoSEQ multiplex PCR reads, TCRdb lists one record per CDR3 protein. This table has 200,000 to 250,000 distinct CDR3 sequences, 80% to 95% appearing once. Sequencing used CD8+ T cells from PBMCs. The receptors originated from a human donor with multiple sclerosis.

The chain has TRBV13 and TRBJ2-2; D is undetermined. Trimming removed 3 bases from V and 3 bases from J, with 8 bases in between. The CDR3 has 14 amino acids. Germline CDR1 is PRHDT and CDR2 is FYEKMQ (reference sequence). The CDR3 sequence: CASSFPDDTGELFF. The DNA for the CDR3 is TGTGCCAGCAGCTTCCCCGACGACACCGGGGAGCTGTTTTTT.

The chain employs TRBV27 and TRBJ2-7; possibly TRBD1 for D (6 bases). Trimming removed 7 bases from V and 7 bases from J, with 23 bases in between. Germline CDR1 and CDR2: MNHEY and SMNVEV (reference sequence). The CDR3 length is 15 residues. The CDR3 reads CASNSQQGPSGEQYF. The CDR3 DNA reads TGTGCCAGCAACTCCCAACAGGGTCCGTCGGGGGAGCAGTACTTC.

V is TRBV6-4 and J is TRBJ1-4; D is unclear. Germline assignment: CDR1 MRHNA and CDR2 SNTAGT. This CDR3 contains 12 residues. Trimming removed 4 bases at V and 3 bases at J, with 3 bases between. CDR3 in DNA: TGTGCCAGCAGTGCCCCTAATGAAAAACTGTTTTTT. It encodes CASSAPNEKLFF.

In DNA form, the CDR3 reads TGTGCCAGCAGCGTAGAGGGGACTAGCGACCACGAGCAGTACTTC. Amino acids: CASSVEGTSDHEQYF. The chain uses TRBV9 and TRBJ2-7; TRBD2 aligns across 10 bases. The CDR3 is made up of 15 amino acids. Per the germline V gene, CDR1 is SGDLS and CDR2 is YYNGEE. V gave up 0 bases and J gave up 5 bases; unmatched junction bases: 5. The full variable domain, rest sourced from reference TRBV9 and TRBJ2-7, is DSGVTQTPKHLITATGQRVTLRCSPRSGDLSVYWYQQSLDQGLQFLIQYYNGEERAKGNILERFSAQQFPDLHSELNLSSLELGDSALYFCASSVEGTSDHEQYFGPGTRLTVT.

This sequence joins TRBV5-8 and TRBJ2-1; the D is unclear. Trimming removed 4 bases at V and 8 bases at J, with 7 bases between. Germline CDR1 reads SGHTS; CDR2 reads YDEGEE. This CDR3 spans 11 amino acids. For the CDR3, the DNA is TGTGCCAGCAGCGATAGCTATGAGCAGTTCTTC. Its protein is CASSDSYEQFF.

This clonotype was recorded once. V usage is TRBV4-2 and J usage is TRBJ2-2; D tentatively reads TRBD1 or TRBD2 (5 bases each). This CDR3 has 15 residues. Trimming stripped 2 bases from V and 5 bases from J, with 12 bases between. Germline loops: CDR1 LGHNA, CDR2 YNFKEQ. The chain's CDR3 is CASSQPGTGTGELFF. In DNA, the CDR3 is TGTGCCAGCAGCCAACCCGGGACGGGAACCGGGGAGCTGTTTTTT.

This clonotype has a single count. The genes are TRBV12-3 or TRBV12-4 and TRBJ1-5; a possible D gene is TRBD1 (5 bases). V was shortened by 6 bases and J by 1 base, with 10 bases between the two germline ends. This CDR3 region has 14 residues. The CDR3 protein is CASRSRQSNQPQHF. The DNA for the CDR3 is TGTGCCAGCAGGAGTAGACAGAGCAATCAGCCCCAGCATTTT.

This clonotype was recorded a few times. The rearrangement links TRBV21-1 to TRBJ2-7; TRBD2 is the table's D call and was not checked against the DNA. TRBV21-1 is flagged as a pseudogene. The CDR3 has 16 amino acids. CDR3 residues: CASSTPWDSSPYEQYF. CDR3 bases: TGTGCCAGCAGCACCCCTTGGGACTCCAGTCCCTACGAGCAGTACTTC.

The chain combines TRBV7-8 with TRBJ2-6; the D is unclear. The CDR3 covers 14 residues. Germline V gives CDR1 SGHVS, CDR2 FQNEAQ. Trimming took off 1 base at V and 4 bases at J, with 5 bases between the two ends. The CDR3 sequence is CASSLEVGANVLTF. The CDR3 DNA is TGTGCCAGCAGCTTAGAGGTGGGGGCCAACGTCCTGACTTTC.

This sequence joins TRBV7-9 and TRBJ2-7; tentative D call: TRBD2 (6 bases). With 7 bases removed from V and 3 bases from J, the gap between germline ends came to 7 bases. Looked up from germline, CDR1 is SEHNR and CDR2 is FQNEAQ (reference sequence). The CDR3 length is 11 residues. The chain's CDR3 is CASMGGYEQYF. CDR3 DNA: TGTGCCAGCATGGGAGGCTACGAGCAGTACTTC.

The chain carries TRBV23-1 and TRBJ2-7; 12 bases map to TRBD1. TRBV23-1 is an ORF, and what it does is uncertain. The trim removed 0 bases at V and 3 bases at J, leaving 3 bases unmatched. The CDR3 is 16 residues long. This chain's CDR3 is CASSQSGQGAGYEQYF. The CDR3 coding sequence is TGCGCCAGCAGTCAATCGGGACAGGGGGCCGGCTACGAGCAGTACTTC.

This chain links TRBV30 with TRBJ1-4; D perhaps matches TRBD1 (6 bases). CDR1 is GTSNPN and CDR2 is SVGIG in the germline V gene (reference sequence). The CDR3 is made up of 16 amino acids. Trimming shortened V by 6 bases and J by 2 bases, and 19 bases separated the two germline ends. Here the CDR3 reads CACRHREGRTNEKLFF. The CDR3 nucleotides read TGTGCCTGCCGGCACAGGGAAGGGAGGACTAATGAAAAACTGTTTTTT. Full variable domain (outside the CDR3, taken from reference TRBV30 and TRBJ1-4): SQTIHQWPATLVQPVGSPLSLECTVEGTSNPNLYWYRQAAGRGLQLLFYSVGIGQISSEVPQNLSASRPQDRQFILSSKKLLLSDSGFYLCACRHREGRTNEKLFFGSGTQLSVL.

The chain uses TRBV7-9 and TRBJ2-1; a weak D match, TRBD2 (5 bases). CDR3 size: 15 residues. V dropped 7 bases and J dropped 3 bases, with 16 bases sitting between them. Germline-derived CDR1 and CDR2 are SEHNR and FQNEAQ (reference sequence). The CDR3 nucleotides are TGTGCCAGCACCATGAACGAGCGGAACTACAATGAGCAGTTCTTC. This sequence encodes CASTMNERNYNEQFF. The variable domain in full, with the rest retrieved from reference TRBV7-9 and TRBJ2-1, is DTGVSQNPRHKITKRGQNVTFRCDPISEHNRLYWYRQTLGQGPEFLTYFQNEAQLEKSRLLSDRFSAERPKGSFSTLEIQRTEQGDSAMYLCASTMNERNYNEQFFGPGTRLTVL.

About this clonotype: One end of the junction is discordant with germline, which a read error may explain. This sequence joins TRBV7-7 and TRBJ1-1; D unclear. Looked up from germline, CDR1 is SSHAT and CDR2 is FNYEAQ (reference sequence). The CDR3 length is 13 residues. The CDR3 protein is CASSPLAGNEAFF. DNA of the CDR3: TGTGCTAGCAGCCCACTCGCCGGTAATGAAGCTTTCTTT.

This chain links TRBV12-3 or TRBV12-4 with TRBJ1-1; D is undetermined. V lost 9 bases and J 1 base, leaving 12 bases between the germline ends. This CDR3 is 13 amino acids long. The CDR3 sequence is CASLSSGNTEAFF. CDR3 sequence (DNA): TGTGCCAGTCTTTCCTCCGGGAACACTGAAGCTTTCTTT.

In nucleotides, the CDR3 is TGTGCCAGCAGCCCAGGGGGGGAAGTTGCCTGGAACACTGAAGCTTTCTTT. Its protein product is CASSPGGEVAWNTEAFF. The V and J genes are TRBV21-1 and TRBJ1-1; the DNA was not compared with TRBD1, the D call given in the table. TRBV21-1 is a documented pseudogene. The CDR3 totals 17 residues.

The V gene is TRBV7-9, the J gene TRBJ1-2, with a tentative D call TRBD1 (5 bases). This CDR3 region has 15 residues. Germline V lookup: CDR1 SEHNR, CDR2 FQNEAQ (reference sequence). Deletions cut 1 base from V and 4 bases from J, with 13 bases between. CDR3 residues: CASSLEGNSLYGYTF. The CDR3 DNA reads as TGTGCCAGCAGCTTAGAGGGGAACTCTCTCTATGGCTACACCTTC. Variable domain in full (rest from reference TRBV7-9 and TRBJ1-2): DTGVSQNPRHKITKRGQNVTFRCDPISEHNRLYWYRQTLGQGPEFLTYFQNEAQLEKSRLLSDRFSAERPKGSFSTLEIQRTEQGDSAMYLCASSLEGNSLYGYTFGSGTRLTVV.

The chain employs TRBV2 and TRBJ2-2; D call uncertain. From germline, CDR1 is SNHLY and CDR2 FYNNEI. V shed 6 bases and J shed 6 bases, with 11 bases lying between them. This CDR3 region has 13 residues. CDR3 nucleotides: TGTGCCAGCAGGGAACAGAAGGCCGGGGAGCTGTTTTTT. This sequence encodes CASREQKAGELFF.

The count of this clonotype is one. The gene calls are TRBV29-1 and TRBJ2-1; D is ambiguous. CDR1 is SQVTM and CDR2 is ANQGSEA in the germline V gene. Deletions cut 0 bases from V and 3 bases from J, with 18 bases between. This CDR3 is 17 amino acids long. For the CDR3, the DNA is TGCAGCGTTGAAGATCGAGGAAGCCCCCTTCTCTACAATGAGCAGTTCTTC. Protein sequence: CSVEDRGSPLLYNEQFF.

CDR3 DNA: TGCGCCAGCAGCCAAGATCGGGGGCCTCTGGATGAGCAGTTCTTC. It yields the protein CASSQDRGPLDEQFF. The rearrangement uses TRBV4-3 and TRBJ2-1; D may correspond to TRBD1 or TRBD2 (6 bases each). The V end lost 0 bases, the J end lost 8 bases, and 14 bases lay between the germline ends. Germline V lookup: CDR1 LGHNA, CDR2 YSLEER. This CDR3 has 15 residues.

This clonotype was counted between two and nine times. This chain connects TRBV19 to TRBJ2-4, with 11 bases identical to TRBD2. The CDR3 runs 18 residues. V lost 3 bases to trimming and J lost 9 bases; unmatched junction nucleotides: 16. The germline gives CDR1 LNHDA, CDR2 SQIVND (reference sequence). This CDR3 reads CASSILAVLAGGQGIQYF. Here the CDR3 DNA reads TGTGCCAGTAGTATCTTGGCCGTCCTAGCGGGGGGCCAGGGCATTCAGTACTTC.